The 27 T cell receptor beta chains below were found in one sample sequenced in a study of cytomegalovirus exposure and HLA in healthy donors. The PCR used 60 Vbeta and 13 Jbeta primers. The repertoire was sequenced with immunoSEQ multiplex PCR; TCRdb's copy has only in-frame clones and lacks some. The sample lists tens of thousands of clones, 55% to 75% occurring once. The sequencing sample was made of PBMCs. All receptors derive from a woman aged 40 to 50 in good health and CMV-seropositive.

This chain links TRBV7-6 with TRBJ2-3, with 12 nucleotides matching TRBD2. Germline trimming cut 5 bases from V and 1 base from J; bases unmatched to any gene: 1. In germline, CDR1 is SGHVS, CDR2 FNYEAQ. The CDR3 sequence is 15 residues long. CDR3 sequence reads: CASSASGGGTDTQYF. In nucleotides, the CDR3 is TGTGCCAGCAGCGCTAGCGGGGGGGGCACAGATACGCAGTATTTT.

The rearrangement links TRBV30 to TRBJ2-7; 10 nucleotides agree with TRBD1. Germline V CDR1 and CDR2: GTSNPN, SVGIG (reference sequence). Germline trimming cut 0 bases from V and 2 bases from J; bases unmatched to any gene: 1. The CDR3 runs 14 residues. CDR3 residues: CAWSVGTGAYEQYF. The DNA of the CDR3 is TGTGCCTGGAGTGTAGGGACAGGGGCCTACGAGCAGTACTTC.

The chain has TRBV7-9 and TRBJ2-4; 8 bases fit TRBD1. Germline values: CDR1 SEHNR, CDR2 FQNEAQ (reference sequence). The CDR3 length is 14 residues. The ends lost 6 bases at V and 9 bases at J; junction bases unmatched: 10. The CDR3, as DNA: TGTGCCAGCAGTTCCCCGGGACAGGTACCCATTCAGTACTTC. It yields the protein CASSSPGQVPIQYF.

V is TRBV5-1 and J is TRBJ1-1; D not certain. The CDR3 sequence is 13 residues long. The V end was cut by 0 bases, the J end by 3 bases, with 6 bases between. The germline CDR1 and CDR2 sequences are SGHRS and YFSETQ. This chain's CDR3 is CASSLGRDTEAFF. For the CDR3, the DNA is TGCGCCAGCAGCTTGGGCCGGGACACTGAAGCTTTCTTT.

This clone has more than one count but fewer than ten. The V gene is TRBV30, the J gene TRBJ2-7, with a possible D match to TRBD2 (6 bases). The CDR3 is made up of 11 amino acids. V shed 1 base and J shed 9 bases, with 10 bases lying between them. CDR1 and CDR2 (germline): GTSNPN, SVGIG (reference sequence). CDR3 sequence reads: CAWSGGGWQYF. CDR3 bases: TGTGCCTGGAGTGGGGGAGGTTGGCAGTACTTC.

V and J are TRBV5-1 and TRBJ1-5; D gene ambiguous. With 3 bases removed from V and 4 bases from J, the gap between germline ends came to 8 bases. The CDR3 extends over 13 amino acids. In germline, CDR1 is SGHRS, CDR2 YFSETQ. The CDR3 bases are TGCGCCAGCAGCTCTTCTGTAAATCAGCCCCAGCATTTT. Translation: CASSSSVNQPQHF.

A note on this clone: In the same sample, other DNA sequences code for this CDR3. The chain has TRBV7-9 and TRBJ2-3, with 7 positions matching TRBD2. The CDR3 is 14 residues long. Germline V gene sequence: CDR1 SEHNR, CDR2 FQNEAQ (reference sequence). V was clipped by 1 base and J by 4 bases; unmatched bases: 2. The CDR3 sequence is CASSLGLAADTQYF. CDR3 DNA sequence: TGTGCCAGCAGCTTAGGACTAGCTGCAGATACGCAGTATTTT.

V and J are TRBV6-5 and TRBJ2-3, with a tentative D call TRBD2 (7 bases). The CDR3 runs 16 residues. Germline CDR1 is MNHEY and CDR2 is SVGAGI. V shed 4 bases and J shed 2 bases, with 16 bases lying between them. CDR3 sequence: CASSSLGGGITDTQYF. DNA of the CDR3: TGTGCCAGCAGTTCCTTAGGGGGGGGAATCACAGATACGCAGTATTTT.

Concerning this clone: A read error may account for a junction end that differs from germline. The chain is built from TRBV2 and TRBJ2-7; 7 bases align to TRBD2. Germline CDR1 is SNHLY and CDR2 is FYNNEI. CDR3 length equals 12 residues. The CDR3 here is CASSEARDYTIF. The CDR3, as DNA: TGTGCCAGCAGTGAAGCGCGGGACTACACCATCTTC. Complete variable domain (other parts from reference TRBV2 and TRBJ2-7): EPEVTQTPSHQVTQMGQEVILRCVPISNHLYFYWYRQILGQKVEFLVSFYNNEISEKSEIFDDQFSVERPDGSNFTLKIRSTKLEDSAMYFCASSEARDYTIFGPGTRLTVT.

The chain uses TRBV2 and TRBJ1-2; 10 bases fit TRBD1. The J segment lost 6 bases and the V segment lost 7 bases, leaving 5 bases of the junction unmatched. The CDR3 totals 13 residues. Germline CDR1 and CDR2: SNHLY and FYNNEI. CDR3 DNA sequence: TGTGCCAGCACACTGGACAGGGGGGATGGCTACACCTTC. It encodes CASTLDRGDGYTF.

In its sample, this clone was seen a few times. In DNA, the CDR3 is TGTGCCAGTAGTTCTGAGGGTAACATGAACACTGAAGCTTTCTTT. Protein: CASSSEGNMNTEAFF. This chain links TRBV19 with TRBJ1-1; D remains ambiguous. This CDR3 has 15 residues. Germline values: CDR1 LNHDA, CDR2 SQIVND (reference sequence). The V end lost 5 bases, the J end lost 0 bases, and 13 bases lay between the germline ends. The whole variable domain, remainder taken from reference TRBV19 and TRBJ1-1, is DGGITQSPKYLFRKEGQNVTLSCEQNLNHDAMYWYRQDPGQGLRLIYYSQIVNDFQKGDIAEGYSVSREKKESFPLTVTSAQKNPTAFYLCASSSEGNMNTEAFFGQGTRLTVV.

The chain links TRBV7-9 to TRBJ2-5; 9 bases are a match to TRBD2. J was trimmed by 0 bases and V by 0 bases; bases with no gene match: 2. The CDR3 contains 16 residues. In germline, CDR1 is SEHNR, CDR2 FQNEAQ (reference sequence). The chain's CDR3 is CASSLAERGDQETQYF. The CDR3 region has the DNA TGTGCCAGCAGCTTAGCTGAGCGGGGGGACCAAGAGACCCAGTACTTC. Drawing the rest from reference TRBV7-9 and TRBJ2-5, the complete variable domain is DTGVSQNPRHKITKRGQNVTFRCDPISEHNRLYWYRQTLGQGPEFLTYFQNEAQLEKSRLLSDRFSAERPKGSFSTLEIQRTEQGDSAMYLCASSLAERGDQETQYFGPGTRLLVL.

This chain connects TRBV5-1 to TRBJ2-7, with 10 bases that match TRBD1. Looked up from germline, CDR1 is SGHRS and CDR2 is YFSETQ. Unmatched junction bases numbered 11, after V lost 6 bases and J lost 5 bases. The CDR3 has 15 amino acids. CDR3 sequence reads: CASTFTGTGDNEQYF. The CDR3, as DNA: TGCGCCAGCACCTTTACCGGGACAGGGGACAACGAGCAGTACTTC.

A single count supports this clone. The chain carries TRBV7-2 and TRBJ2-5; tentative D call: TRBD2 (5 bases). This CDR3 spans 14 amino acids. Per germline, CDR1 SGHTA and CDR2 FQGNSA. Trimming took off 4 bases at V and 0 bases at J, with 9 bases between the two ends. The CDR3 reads CASSSRAYQETQYF. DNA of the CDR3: TGTGCCAGCAGCTCGAGGGCGTACCAAGAGACCCAGTACTTC.

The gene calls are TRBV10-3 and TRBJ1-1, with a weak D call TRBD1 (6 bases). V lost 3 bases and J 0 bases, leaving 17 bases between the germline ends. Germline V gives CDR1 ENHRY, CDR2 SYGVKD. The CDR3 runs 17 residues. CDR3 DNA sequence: TGTGCCATCAGTGAAAGGGCAGGGGAGGGGGTGAACACTGAAGCTTTCTTT. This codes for CAISERAGEGVNTEAFF.

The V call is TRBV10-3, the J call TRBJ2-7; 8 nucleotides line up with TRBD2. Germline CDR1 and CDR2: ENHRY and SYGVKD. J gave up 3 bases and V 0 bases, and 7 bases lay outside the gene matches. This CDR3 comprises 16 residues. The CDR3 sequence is CAISESLDGGGYEQYF. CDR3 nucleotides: TGTGCCATCAGTGAGTCGTTGGACGGGGGGGGCTACGAGCAGTACTTC.

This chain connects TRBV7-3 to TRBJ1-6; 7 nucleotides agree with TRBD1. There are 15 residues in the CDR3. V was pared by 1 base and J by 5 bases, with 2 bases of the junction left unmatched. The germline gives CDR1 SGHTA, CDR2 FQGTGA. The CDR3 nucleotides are TGTGCCAGCAGCTTAAGTCAGGGGGATAATTCACCCCTCCACTTT. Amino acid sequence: CASSLSQGDNSPLHF.

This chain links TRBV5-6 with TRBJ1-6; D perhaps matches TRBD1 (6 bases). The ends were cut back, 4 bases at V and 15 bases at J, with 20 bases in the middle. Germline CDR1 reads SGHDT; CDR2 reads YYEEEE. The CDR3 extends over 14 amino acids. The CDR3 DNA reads TGTGCCAGCAGCGAGGACAGTCAGCGTTTTCGCCTCCACTTT. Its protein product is CASSEDSQRFRLHF.

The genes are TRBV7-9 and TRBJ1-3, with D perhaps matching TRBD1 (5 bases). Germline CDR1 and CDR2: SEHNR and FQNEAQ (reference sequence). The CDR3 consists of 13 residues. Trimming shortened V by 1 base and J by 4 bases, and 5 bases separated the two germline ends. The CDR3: CASSLEGGNTIYF. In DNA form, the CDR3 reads TGTGCCAGCAGCTTAGAGGGGGGAAACACCATATATTTT. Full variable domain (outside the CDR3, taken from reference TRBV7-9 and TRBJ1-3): DTGVSQNPRHKITKRGQNVTFRCDPISEHNRLYWYRQTLGQGPEFLTYFQNEAQLEKSRLLSDRFSAERPKGSFSTLEIQRTEQGDSAMYLCASSLEGGNTIYFGEGSWLTVV.

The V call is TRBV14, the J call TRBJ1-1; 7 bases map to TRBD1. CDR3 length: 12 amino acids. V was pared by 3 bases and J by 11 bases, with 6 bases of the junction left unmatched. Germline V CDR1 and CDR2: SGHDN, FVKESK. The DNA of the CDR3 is TGTGCCAGCAGCCAGGCGACAGGGAAGGCTTTCTTT. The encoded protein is CASSQATGKAFF. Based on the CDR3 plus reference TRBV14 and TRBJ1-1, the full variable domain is EAGVTQFPSHSVIEKGQTVTLRCDPISGHDNLYWYRRVMGKEIKFLLHFVKESKQDESGMPNNRFLAERTGGTYSTLKVQPAELEDSGVYFCASSQATGKAFFGQGTRLTVV.

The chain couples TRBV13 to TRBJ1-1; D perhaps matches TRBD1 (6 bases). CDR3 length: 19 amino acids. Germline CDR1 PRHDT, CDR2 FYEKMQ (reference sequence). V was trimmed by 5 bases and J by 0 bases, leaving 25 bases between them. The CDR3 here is CASSLRGPRVLIMNTEAFF. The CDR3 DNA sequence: TGTGCCAGCAGCCTCAGGGGTCCGCGTGTTTTAATCATGAACACTGAAGCTTTCTTT. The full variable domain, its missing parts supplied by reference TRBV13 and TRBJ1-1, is AAGVIQSPRHLIKEKRETATLKCYPIPRHDTVYWYQQGPGQDPQFLISFYEKMQSDKGSIPDRFSAQQFSDYHSELNMSSLELGDSALYFCASSLRGPRVLIMNTEAFFGQGTRLTVV.

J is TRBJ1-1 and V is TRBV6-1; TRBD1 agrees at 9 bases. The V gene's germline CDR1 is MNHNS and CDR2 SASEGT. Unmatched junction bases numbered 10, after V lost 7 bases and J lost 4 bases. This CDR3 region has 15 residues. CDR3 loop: CASNPLGQGSTEAFF. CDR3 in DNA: TGTGCCAGCAACCCCCTCGGACAGGGGTCCACTGAAGCTTTCTTT.

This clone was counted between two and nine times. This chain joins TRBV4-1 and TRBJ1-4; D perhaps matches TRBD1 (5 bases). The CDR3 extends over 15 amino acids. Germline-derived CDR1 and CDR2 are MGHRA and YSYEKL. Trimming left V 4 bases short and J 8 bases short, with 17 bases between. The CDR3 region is CASSLHEGEEEKLFF. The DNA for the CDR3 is TGCGCCAGCAGCCTTCATGAAGGGGAAGAAGAAAAACTGTTTTTT.

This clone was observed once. Written as DNA, the CDR3 is TGTGCCAGCAGCTTAGCGACTAGCGGAACAAATGAGCAGTTCTTC. This sequence encodes CASSLATSGTNEQFF. The chain combines TRBV7-9 with TRBJ2-1, with 9 bases lining up with TRBD2. Trimming removed 0 bases from V and 7 bases from J; junction bases left unmatched: 4. Per germline, CDR1 SEHNR and CDR2 FQNEAQ (reference sequence). This CDR3 spans 15 amino acids. Filled out from reference TRBV7-9 and TRBJ2-1, the complete variable domain reads DTGVSQNPRHKITKRGQNVTFRCDPISEHNRLYWYRQTLGQGPEFLTYFQNEAQLEKSRLLSDRFSAERPKGSFSTLEIQRTEQGDSAMYLCASSLATSGTNEQFFGPGTRLTVL.

The CDR3 coding sequence is TGTGCCAGCAGCCGGGGACTAGTATTCTACGAGCAGTACTTC. Amino acids: CASSRGLVFYEQYF. This rearrangement joins TRBV11-3 to TRBJ2-7; 8 bases are shared with TRBD2. The CDR3 totals 14 residues. The V gene end was trimmed by 5 bases and the J gene end by 3 bases; junction bases not matched to a gene: 6. In germline, CDR1 is SGHNT, CDR2 YENEEA.

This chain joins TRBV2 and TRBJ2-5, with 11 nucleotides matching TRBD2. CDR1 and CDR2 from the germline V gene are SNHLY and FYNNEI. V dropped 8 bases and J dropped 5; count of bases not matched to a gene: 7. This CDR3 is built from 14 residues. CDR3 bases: TGTGCCAGCGGTAGCGGGGGGGCTGGGGAGACCCAGTACTTC. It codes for CASGSGGAGETQYF.

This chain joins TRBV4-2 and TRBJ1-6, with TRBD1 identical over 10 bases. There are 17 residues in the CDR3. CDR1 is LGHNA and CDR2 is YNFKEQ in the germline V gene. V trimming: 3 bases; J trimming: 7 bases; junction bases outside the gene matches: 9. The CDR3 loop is CASSHGQPGQGNSPLHF. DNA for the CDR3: TGTGCCAGCAGCCACGGGCAGCCGGGACAGGGGAATTCACCCCTCCACTTT.